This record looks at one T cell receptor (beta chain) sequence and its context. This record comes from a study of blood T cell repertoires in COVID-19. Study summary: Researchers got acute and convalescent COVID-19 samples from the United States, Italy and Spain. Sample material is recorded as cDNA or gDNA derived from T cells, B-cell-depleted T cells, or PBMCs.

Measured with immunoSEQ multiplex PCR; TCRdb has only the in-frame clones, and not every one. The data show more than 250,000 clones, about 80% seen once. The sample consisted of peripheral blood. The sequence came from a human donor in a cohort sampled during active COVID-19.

CDR3 in amino acids: CASAEVYEQYF. In nucleotides, the CDR3 is TGCGCCAGCGCGGAGGTCTACGAGCAGTACTTC. The chain is built from TRBV10-2 and TRBJ2-7, with a tentative D call TRBD2 (5 bases). Germline CDR1 reads WSHSY; CDR2 reads SAAADI. There are 11 residues in the CDR3. V dropped 8 bases and J dropped 3 bases, with 8 bases sitting between them.